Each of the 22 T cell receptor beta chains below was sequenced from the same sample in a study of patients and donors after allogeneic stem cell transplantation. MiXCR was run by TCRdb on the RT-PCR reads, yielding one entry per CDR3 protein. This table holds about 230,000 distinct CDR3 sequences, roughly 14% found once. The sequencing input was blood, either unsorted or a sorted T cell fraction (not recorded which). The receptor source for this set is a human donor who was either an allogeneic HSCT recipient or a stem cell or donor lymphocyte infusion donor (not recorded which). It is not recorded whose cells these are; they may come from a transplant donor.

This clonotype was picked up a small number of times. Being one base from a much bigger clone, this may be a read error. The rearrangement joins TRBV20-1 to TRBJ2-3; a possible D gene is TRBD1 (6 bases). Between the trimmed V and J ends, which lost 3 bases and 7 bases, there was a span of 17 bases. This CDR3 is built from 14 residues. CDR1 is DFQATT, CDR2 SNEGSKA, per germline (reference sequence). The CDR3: CSASLAGETNTQYF. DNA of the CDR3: TGCAGTGCTAGTTTGGCAGGGGAAACAAATACGCAGTATTTT.

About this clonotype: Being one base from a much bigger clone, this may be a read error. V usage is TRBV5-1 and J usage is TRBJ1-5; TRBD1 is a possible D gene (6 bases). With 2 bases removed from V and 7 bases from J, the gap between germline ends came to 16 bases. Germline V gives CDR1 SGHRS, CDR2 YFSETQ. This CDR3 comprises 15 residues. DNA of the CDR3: TGCGCCAGCAGCTTTGATGGGGGGCGTTTGCAGCCCCAGCATTTT. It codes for CASSFDGGRLQPQHF.

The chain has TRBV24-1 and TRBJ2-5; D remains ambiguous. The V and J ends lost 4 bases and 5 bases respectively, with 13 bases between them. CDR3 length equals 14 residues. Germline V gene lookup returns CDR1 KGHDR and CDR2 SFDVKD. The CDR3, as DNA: TGTGCCACCAGTGAGGGCCGGCCTAGGGAGACCCAGTACTTC. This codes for CATSEGRPRETQYF.

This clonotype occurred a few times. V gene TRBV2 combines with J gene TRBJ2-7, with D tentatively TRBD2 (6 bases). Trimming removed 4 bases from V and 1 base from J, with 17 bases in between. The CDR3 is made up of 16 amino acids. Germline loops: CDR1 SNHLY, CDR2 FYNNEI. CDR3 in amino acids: CASSAEPTRKSYEQYF. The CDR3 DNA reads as TGTGCCAGCAGTGCAGAGCCGACTAGGAAGTCCTACGAGCAGTACTTC.

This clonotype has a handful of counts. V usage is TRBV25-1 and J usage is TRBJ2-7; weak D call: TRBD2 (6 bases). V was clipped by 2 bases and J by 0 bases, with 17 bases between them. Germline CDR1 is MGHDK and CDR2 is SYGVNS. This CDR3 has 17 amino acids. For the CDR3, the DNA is TGTGCCAGCAGTGAAGGCCGGGGGAGCCCCCACTCCTACGAGCAGTACTTC. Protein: CASSEGRGSPHSYEQYF.

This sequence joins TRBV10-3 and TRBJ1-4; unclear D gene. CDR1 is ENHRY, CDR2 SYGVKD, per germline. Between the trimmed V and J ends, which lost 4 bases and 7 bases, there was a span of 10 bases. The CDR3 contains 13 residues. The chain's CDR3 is CAISVGIREKLFF. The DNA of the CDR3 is TGTGCCATCAGTGTAGGAATTCGTGAAAAACTGTTTTTT.

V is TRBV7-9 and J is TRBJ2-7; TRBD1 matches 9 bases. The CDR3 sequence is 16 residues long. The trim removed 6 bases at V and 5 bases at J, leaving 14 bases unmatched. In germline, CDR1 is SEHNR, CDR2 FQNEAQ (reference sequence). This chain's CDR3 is CASSPALRDRDDEQYF. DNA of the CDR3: TGTGCCAGCAGTCCCGCACTCCGGGACAGGGACGACGAGCAGTACTTC.

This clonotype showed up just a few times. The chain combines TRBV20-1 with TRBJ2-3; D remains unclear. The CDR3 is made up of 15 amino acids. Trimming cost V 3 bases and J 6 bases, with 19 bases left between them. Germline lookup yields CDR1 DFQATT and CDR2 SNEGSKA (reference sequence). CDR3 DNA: TGCAGTGCTAGTAGGGCTCCCCGCCTAAGTGATACGCAGTATTTT. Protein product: CSASRAPRLSDTQYF.

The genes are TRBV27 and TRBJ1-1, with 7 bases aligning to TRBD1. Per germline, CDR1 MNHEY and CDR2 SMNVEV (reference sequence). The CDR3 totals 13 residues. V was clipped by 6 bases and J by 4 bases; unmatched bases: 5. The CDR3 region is CASSTRQGTEAFF. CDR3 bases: TGTGCCAGCAGCACCCGACAGGGCACTGAAGCTTTCTTT.

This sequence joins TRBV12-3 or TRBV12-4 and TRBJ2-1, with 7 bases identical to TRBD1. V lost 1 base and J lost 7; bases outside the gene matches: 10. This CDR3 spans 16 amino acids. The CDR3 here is CASSLEGRQGRNEQFF. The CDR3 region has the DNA TGTGCCAGCAGTTTAGAGGGGCGACAGGGTAGGAATGAGCAGTTCTTC.

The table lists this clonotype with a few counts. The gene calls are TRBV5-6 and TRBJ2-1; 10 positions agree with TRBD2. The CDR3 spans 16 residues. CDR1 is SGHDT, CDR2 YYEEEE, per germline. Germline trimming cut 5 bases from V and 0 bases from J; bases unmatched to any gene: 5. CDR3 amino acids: CASRLTSGSSYNEQFF. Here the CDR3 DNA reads TGTGCCAGCAGATTGACTAGCGGGTCCTCCTACAATGAGCAGTTCTTC.

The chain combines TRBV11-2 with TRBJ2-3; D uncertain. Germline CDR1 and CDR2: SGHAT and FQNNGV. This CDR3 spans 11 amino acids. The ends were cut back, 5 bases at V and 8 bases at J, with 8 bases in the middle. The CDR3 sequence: CASSPFGTQYF. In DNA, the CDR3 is TGTGCCAGCAGCCCGTTTGGTACGCAGTATTTT.

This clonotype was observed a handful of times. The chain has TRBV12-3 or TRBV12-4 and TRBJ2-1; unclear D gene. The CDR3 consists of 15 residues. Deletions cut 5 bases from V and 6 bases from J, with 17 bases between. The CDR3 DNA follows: TGTGCCAGCAGTCCTCCCGGGCGGCCCCTCAATGAGCAGTTCTTC. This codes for CASSPPGRPLNEQFF.

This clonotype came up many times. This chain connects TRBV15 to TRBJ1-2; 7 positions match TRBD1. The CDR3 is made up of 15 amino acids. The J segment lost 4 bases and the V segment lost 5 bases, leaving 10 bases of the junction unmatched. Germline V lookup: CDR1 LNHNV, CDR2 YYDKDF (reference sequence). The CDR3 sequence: CATSEGAANTYGYTF. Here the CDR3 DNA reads TGTGCCACCAGCGAGGGGGCTGCCAATACCTATGGCTACACCTTC.

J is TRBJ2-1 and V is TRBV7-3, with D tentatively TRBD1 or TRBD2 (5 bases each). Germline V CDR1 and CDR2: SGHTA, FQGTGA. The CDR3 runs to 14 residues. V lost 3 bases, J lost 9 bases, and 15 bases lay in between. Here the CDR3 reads CASSFGAREGEQFF. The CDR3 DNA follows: TGTGCCAGCAGCTTTGGGGCCAGAGAGGGTGAGCAGTTCTTC.

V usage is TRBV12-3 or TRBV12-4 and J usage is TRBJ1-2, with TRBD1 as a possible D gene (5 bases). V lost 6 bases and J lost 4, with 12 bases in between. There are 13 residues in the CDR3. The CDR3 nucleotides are TGTGCCAGCAGCTGGGACGCTATCTATGGCTACACCTTC. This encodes CASSWDAIYGYTF.

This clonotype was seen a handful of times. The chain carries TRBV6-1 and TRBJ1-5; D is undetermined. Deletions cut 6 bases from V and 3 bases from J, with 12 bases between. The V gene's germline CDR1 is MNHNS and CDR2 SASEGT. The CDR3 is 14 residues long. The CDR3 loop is CASRAPGDNQPQHF. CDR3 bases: TGTGCCAGCAGAGCCCCCGGGGACAATCAGCCCCAGCATTTT.

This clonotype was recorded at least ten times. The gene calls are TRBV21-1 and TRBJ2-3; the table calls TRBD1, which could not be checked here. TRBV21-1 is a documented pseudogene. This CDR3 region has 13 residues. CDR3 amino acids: CASSKADRGAQYF. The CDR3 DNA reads TGTGCCAGCAGCAAAGCCGACAGGGGGGCGCAGTATTTT.

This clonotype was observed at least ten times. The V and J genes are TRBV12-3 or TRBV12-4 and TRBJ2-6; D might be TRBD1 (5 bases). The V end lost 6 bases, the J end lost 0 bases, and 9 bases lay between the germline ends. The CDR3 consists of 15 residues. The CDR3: CASSLTGSGANVLTF. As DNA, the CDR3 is TGTGCCAGCAGCTTAACAGGCTCTGGGGCCAACGTCCTGACTTTC.

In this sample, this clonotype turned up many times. The CDR3 loop reads CSARDPSGRGDTQYF. CDR3 bases: TGCAGTGCTAGAGATCCTAGCGGGAGGGGGGATACGCAGTATTTT. The rearrangement links TRBV20-1 to TRBJ2-3; 12 bases are a match to TRBD2. This CDR3 spans 15 amino acids. Germline values: CDR1 DFQATT, CDR2 SNEGSKA (reference sequence). V shed 0 bases and J 6 bases; nucleotides not matched to a gene: 4.

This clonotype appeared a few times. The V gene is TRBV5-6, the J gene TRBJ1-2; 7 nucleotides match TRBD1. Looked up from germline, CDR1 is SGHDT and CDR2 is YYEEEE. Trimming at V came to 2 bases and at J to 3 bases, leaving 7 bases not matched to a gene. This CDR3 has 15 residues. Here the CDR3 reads CASSFKGAHDYGYTF. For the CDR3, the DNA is TGTGCCAGCAGCTTTAAGGGGGCGCATGACTATGGCTACACCTTC.

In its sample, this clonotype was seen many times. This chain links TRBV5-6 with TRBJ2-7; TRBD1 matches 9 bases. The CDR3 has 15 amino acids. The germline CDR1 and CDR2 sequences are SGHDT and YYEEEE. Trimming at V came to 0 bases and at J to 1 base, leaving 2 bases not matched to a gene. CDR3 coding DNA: TGTGCCAGCAGCTTGGGGGACAGGGAGTCCTACGAGCAGTACTTC. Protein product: CASSLGDRESYEQYF.